Included here is one T cell receptor (beta chain) sequence, with context. Its antigen is currently unknown. The assay used was immunoSEQ (version v3.0), run at survey level. For every sample, sequencing targeted roughly 35,000-55,000 T-cell genomes. Data came from immunoSEQ multiplex PCR; TCRdb stores just in-frame clones and leaves some out. Of 25,000 to 30,000 clones listed, about 84% are singletons. The length of the CDR3 is 13 residues. V lost 5 bases and J lost 2, with 9 bases in between. The germline V gene encodes CDR1 SEHNR and CDR2 FQNEAQ (reference sequence). This sample was taken from a study of long-term antiretroviral therapy in people with HIV. General observations from the study: An increase in diversity followed ART, yet levels stayed below transplant donor controls. Researchers lacked any data on ART adherence, viral resistance or therapy changes.

This sequence originates from a man younger than 35 with HIV. This chain joins TRBV7-9 and TRBJ1-1; D unresolved. The sample in question was unsorted PBMCs, obtained 0.8 years before starting antiretroviral therapy. CDR3 nucleotides: TGTGCCAGCAGCCTCACAGTAAACACTGAAGCTTTCTTT. It translates to CASSLTVNTEAFF. The variable domain in full, completed from reference TRBV7-9 and TRBJ1-1, reads DTGVSQNPRHKITKRGQNVTFRCDPISEHNRLYWYRQTLGQGPEFLTYFQNEAQLEKSRLLSDRFSAERPKGSFSTLEIQRTEQGDSAMYLCASSLTVNTEAFFGQGTRLTVV.